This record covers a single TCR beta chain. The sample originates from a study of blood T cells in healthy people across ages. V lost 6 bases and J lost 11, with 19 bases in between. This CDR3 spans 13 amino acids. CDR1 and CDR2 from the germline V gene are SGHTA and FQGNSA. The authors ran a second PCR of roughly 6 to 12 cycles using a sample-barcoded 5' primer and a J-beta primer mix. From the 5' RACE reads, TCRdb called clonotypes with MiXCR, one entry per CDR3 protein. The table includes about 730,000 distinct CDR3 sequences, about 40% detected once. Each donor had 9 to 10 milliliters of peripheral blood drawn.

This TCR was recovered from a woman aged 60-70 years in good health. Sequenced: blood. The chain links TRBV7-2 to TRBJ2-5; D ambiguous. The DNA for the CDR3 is TGTGCCAGCAGTTATTCCCGGACGGATGAGCAGTACTTC. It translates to CASSYSRTDEQYF.